This TCR beta chain was identified during a study of T cell repertoires in cytomegalovirus infection. Study-wide context: Through public TCR beta signatures, both CMV infection and matching HLA type were indicated.

Findings and limits, study-wide: In two of eight donors, the top clonotype was HLA-C-restricted CMV-specific.

This CDR3 comprises 14 residues. Trimming at V came to 6 bases and at J to 3 bases, leaving 9 bases not matched to a gene. The germline V gene encodes CDR1 SGHRS and CDR2 YFSETQ. TCRdb processed the reads anew with MiXCR; each CDR3 protein has one entry. The sample shows more than 150,000 distinct CDR3 sequences, roughly 19% of them seen only once. This clonotype has at least ten counts. Its antigen is unknown. The origin of this receptor is a human donor in good health (CMV status not recorded). Some clones in this sample may be carry-over from other donors' samples. The chain recombines TRBV5-1 with TRBJ2-7; 7 bases agree with TRBD1. Material: PBMCs. In nucleotides, the CDR3 is TGCGCCAGCACCTGGGGGACAGTTAGCTACGAGCAGTACTTC. It encodes CASTWGTVSYEQYF.